This T cell receptor beta chain is drawn from a study of OX40 agonist ivuxolimab in advanced cancers. About the study as a whole: Ivuxolimab was an agonistic, fully human IgG2 monoclonal antibody directed against OX40 (CD134), a costimulatory receptor. The paper describes the monotherapy dose-escalation part (N ≈ 52 patients) of the phase I trial of ivuxolimab. Partial responses occurred in three dose-escalation patients, of whom one had hepatocellular carcinoma and two had cutaneous melanoma. Peripheral TCRbeta sequencing was intended to test whether TCR sequence diversity was altered and clonal T-cell expansion was caused by ivuxolimab. Intravenous ivuxolimab was administered to patients every 2 weeks at six dose levels: 0.01, 0.1, 0.3, 1.5, 3 and 10 mg/kg. Patients were allowed to have had prior anti-PD-1, anti-PD-L1 or anti-CTLA-4 therapy, and around 40% of the dose-escalation patients had previously received checkpoint inhibitors. Of the approximately 54 dose-escalation patients, hepatocellular carcinoma was present in around 20, melanoma in approximately 15, renal cell carcinoma in 9 and head and neck cancer in 9. The dose-escalation cohort was 80% to 90% male with a mean age of approximately 60 years, ranging from roughly 23 to 79.

Results and caveats for the whole study, not just this receptor: Which antigens the clonally expanded peripheral T cells were specific for was not determined. At doses of 0.1 to 3.0 mg/kg, clonal expansion of both CD4+ and CD8+ T cells in blood was seen between baseline and week 6. In the 0.1-3.0 mg/kg groups, partial responders were among the patients with the lowest normalized peripheral clonal expansion, particularly in CD8+ T cells. After ivuxolimab, expanded clones were on average more numerous among CD8+ T cells than among CD4+ T cells. Low levels of normalized T-cell clonal expansion were also seen in some nonresponding patients.

Per the germline V gene (reference sequence), SEHNR is the CDR1 and FQNEAQ is the CDR2. The CDR3 runs 13 amino acids, cysteine and phenylalanine included. The kept DNA is CDR3 alone, 39 bases in frame from the first base. V and J lose 5 bases and 6 bases, and a span of 11 bases separates them. The trial excluded patients who had a history of autoimmune disease or who were on systemic immunosuppression. In every dose cohort, peripheral blood was drawn for TCR sequencing at baseline, cycle 4 day 1, and cycle 7 day 1. Samples came from an open-label, multicenter, first-in-human phase I dose-escalation trial of ivuxolimab. Adults with locally advanced or metastatic head and neck squamous cell, hepatocellular, melanoma or renal cell carcinoma were enrolled in the trial. CD4+ and CD8+ T cells were sorted separately from peripheral blood before TCR sequencing. Comments on this clone: What antigen it recognizes has not been identified. No quality values exist for individual bases; no much larger clone is one base distant.

For sequencing of the TCRbeta CDR3 region, genomic DNA was extracted from the sorted cells. TCRbeta CDR3 regions were sequenced using the immunoSEQ Assay. Entries here come from immuneACCESS through TCRdb and include only in-frame sequences with V and J called. Some clones fail to appear in such tables; in the studies checked, an unresolved V gene covers under half of the shortfall, and the cause of the remainder is unknown. The sample table holds approximately 3,400 clones, of which 65% to 85% were seen once. The ten largest clones add up to 28% of the sample. Sequenced material: CD4+ or CD8+ T cells sorted from blood, taken in a trial of the OX40 agonist ivuxolimab. This clonotype was obtained from an adult with an advanced solid tumor such as melanoma, head and neck, liver or kidney cancer. This chain joins TRBV7-9 to TRBJ2-1, with an unclear D gene assignment. The DNA sequence follows: TGTGCCAGCAGCGTAGGGCGCTTCAATGAGCAGTTCTTC. This translates into CASSVGRFNEQFF. The full variable domain, with segments outside the CDR3 supplied by the reference TRBV7-9 and TRBJ2-1 proteins, appears as DTGVSQNPRHKITKRGQNVTFRCDPISEHNRLYWYRQTLGQGPEFLTYFQNEAQLEKSRLLSDRFSAERPKGSFSTLEIQRTEQGDSAMYLCASSVGRFNEQFFGPGTRLTVL.